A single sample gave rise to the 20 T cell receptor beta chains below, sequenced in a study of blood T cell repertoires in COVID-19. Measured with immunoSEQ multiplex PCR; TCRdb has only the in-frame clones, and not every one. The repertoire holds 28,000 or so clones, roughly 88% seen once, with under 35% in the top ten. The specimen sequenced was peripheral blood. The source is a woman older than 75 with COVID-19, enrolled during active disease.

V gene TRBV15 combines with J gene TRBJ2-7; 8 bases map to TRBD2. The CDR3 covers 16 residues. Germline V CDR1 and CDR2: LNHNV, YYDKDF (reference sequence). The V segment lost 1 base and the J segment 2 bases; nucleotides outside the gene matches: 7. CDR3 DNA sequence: TGTGCCACCAGCAGAGCGGGGGGGACACTTGCCTACGAGCAGTACTTC. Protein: CATSRAGGTLAYEQYF. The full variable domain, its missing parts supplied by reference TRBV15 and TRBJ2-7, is DAMVIQNPRYQVTQFGKPVTLSCSQTLNHNVMYWYQQKSSQAPKLLFHYYDKDFNNEADTPDNFQSRRPNTSFCFLDIRSPGLGDTAMYLCATSRAGGTLAYEQYFGPGTRLTVT.

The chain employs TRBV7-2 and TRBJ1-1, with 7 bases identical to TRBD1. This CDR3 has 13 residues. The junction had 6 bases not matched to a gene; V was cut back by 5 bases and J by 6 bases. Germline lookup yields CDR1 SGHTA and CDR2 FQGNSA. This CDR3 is CASSGQGQAEAFF. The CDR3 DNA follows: TGTGCCAGCAGCGGACAAGGACAGGCTGAAGCTTTCTTT.

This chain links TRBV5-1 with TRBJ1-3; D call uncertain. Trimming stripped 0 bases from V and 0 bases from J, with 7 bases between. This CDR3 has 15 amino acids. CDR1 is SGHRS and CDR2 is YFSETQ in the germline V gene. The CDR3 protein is CASSLDGSSGNTIYF. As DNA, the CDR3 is TGCGCCAGCAGCTTGGACGGTAGCTCTGGAAACACCATATATTTT.

The CDR3 protein is CAIREGGASYNEQFF. CDR3 in DNA: TGTGCCATCCGGGAGGGGGGGGCATCCTACAATGAGCAGTTCTTC. The gene calls are TRBV10-3 and TRBJ2-1; 8 bases are a match to TRBD2. The ends lost 8 bases at V and 1 base at J; junction bases unmatched: 7. This CDR3 has 15 amino acids. The germline V gene has CDR1 ENHRY and CDR2 SYGVKD.

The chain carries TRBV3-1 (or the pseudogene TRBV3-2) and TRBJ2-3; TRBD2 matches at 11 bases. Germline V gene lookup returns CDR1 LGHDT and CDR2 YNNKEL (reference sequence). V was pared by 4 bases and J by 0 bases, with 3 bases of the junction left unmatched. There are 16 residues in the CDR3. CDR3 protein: CASSRRTSGSTDTQYF. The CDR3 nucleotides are TGTGCCAGCAGCCGTCGGACTAGCGGGAGCACAGATACGCAGTATTTT.

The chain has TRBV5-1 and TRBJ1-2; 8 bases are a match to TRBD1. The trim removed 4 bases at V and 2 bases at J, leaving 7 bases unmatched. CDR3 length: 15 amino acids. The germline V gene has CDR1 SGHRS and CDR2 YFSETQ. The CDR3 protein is CASSQGAGGNYGYTF. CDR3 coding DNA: TGCGCCAGCAGCCAGGGGGCCGGAGGCAACTATGGCTACACCTTC.

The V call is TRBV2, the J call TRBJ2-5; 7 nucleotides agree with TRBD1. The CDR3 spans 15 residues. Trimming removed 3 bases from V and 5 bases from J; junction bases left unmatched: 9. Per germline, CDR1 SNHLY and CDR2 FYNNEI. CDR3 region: CASSDPTGLSETQYF. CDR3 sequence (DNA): TGTGCCAGCAGTGACCCGACAGGGTTGAGCGAGACCCAGTACTTC.

The CDR3 is CSASPPGGYNSPLHF. Here the CDR3 DNA reads TGCAGTGCTAGTCCCCCAGGGGGCTACAATTCACCCCTCCACTTT. The chain links TRBV20-1 to TRBJ1-6; TRBD1 matches 8 bases. This CDR3 contains 15 residues. CDR1 and CDR2 (germline): DFQATT, SNEGSKA (reference sequence). The V segment lost 3 bases and the J segment 7 bases; nucleotides outside the gene matches: 8.

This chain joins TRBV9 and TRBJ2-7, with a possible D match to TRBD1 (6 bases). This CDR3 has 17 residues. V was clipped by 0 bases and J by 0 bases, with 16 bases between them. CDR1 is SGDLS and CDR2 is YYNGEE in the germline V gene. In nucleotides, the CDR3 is TGTGCCAGCAGCGTAGACCCTCCTGAGGGGGTCTCCTACGAGCAGTACTTC. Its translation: CASSVDPPEGVSYEQYF.

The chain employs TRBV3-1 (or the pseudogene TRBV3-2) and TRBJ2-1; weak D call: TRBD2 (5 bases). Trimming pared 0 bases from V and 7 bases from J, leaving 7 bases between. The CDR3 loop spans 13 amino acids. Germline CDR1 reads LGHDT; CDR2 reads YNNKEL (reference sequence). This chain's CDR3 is CASSQDSGNEQFF. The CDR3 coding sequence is TGTGCCAGCAGCCAAGATTCGGGAAATGAGCAGTTCTTC.

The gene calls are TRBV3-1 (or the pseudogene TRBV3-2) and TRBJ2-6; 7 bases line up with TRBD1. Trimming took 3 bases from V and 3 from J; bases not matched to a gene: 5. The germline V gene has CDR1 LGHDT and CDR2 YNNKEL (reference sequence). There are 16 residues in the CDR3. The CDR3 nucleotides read TGTGCCAGCAGCCACCCGACAGGGCTTGGGGCCAACGTCCTGACTTTC. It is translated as CASSHPTGLGANVLTF.

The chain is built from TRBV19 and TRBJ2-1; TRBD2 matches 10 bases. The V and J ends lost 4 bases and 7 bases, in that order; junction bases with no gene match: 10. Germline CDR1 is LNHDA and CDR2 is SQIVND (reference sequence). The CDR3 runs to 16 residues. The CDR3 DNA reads TGTGCCAGTAGTACTTCTCTAGCGGGGGTAGTGAATGAGCAGTTCTTC. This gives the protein CASSTSLAGVVNEQFF.

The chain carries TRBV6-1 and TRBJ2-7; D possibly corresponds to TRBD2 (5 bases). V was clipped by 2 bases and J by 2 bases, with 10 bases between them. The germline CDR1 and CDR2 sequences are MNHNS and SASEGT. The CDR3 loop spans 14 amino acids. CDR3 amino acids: CASSEYGLTYEQYF. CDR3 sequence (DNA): TGTGCCAGCAGTGAATACGGACTCACCTACGAGCAGTACTTC.

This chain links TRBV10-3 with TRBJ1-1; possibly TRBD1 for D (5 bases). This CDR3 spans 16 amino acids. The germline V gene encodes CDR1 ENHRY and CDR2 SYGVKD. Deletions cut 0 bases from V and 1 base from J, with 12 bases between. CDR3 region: CAISESSGGANTEAFF. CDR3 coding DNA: TGTGCCATCAGTGAGTCCAGTGGAGGGGCGAACACTGAAGCTTTCTTT.

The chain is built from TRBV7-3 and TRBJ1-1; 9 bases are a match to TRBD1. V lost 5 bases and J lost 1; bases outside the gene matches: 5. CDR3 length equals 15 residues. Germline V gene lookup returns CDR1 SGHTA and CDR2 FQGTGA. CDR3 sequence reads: CASSPQGAGNTEAFF. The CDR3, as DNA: TGTGCCAGCAGCCCACAGGGGGCCGGGAACACTGAAGCTTTCTTT.

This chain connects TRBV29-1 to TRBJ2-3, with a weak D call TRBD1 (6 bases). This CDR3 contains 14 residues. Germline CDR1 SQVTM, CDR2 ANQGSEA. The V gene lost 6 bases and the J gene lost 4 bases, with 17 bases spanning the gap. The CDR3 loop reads CSVPFKGVADTQYF. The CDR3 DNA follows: TGCAGCGTGCCCTTCAAGGGGGTGGCAGATACGCAGTATTTT.

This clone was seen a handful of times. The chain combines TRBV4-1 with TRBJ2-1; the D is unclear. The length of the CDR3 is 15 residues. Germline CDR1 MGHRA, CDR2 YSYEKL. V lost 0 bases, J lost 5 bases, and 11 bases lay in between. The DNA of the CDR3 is TGCGCCAGCAGCCAAGATCCGGGTATAAACAATGAGCAGTTCTTC. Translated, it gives CASSQDPGINNEQFF.

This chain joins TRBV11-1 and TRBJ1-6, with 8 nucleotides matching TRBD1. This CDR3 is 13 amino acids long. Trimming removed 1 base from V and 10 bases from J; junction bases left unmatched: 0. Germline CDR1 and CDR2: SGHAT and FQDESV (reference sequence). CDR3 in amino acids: CASSLDRGSPLHF. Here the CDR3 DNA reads TGTGCCAGCAGCTTAGACAGGGGGTCACCCCTCCACTTT.

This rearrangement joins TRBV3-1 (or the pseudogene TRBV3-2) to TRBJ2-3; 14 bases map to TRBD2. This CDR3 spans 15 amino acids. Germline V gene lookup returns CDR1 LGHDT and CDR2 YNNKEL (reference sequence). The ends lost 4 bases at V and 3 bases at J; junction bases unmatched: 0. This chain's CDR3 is CASSRLAGGTDTQYF. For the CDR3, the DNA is TGTGCCAGCAGCCGACTAGCGGGGGGGACAGATACGCAGTATTTT.

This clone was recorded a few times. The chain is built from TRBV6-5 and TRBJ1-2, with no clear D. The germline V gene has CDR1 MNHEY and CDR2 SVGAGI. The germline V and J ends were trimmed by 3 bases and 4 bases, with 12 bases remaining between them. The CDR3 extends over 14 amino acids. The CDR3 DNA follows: TGTGCCAGCAGTTATTCGAGAGCTGGCTATGGCTACACCTTC. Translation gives CASSYSRAGYGYTF.